The 13 T cell receptor beta chains below come from one sample, sequenced in a study of T-cell reconstitution after alpha-beta-depleted transplantation in children. Unique molecular identifiers were incorporated when the TCRbeta library was constructed. TCRdb called the PCR reads again in MiXCR, with one record for every CDR3 protein. This table holds about 610,000 distinct CDR3 sequences, 8% to 11% found once. The sample in question was PBMCs from the stem cell graft donor, obtained from the stem cell graft. These receptors came from a human donor who donated a stem cell graft to a child with acute myeloid leukemia.

This clonotype was found a few times. The V and J genes are TRBV25-1 and TRBJ2-7; weak D call: TRBD1 (5 bases). The CDR3 sequence is 12 residues long. Germline values: CDR1 MGHDK, CDR2 SYGVNS. Trimming took off 7 bases at V and 5 bases at J, with 12 bases between the two ends. CDR3 protein: CASKKGNHEQYF. The CDR3 DNA reads as TGTGCCAGCAAAAAGGGGAACCACGAGCAGTACTTC.

The J gene is TRBJ2-3, the V gene TRBV11-2; TRBD2 aligns across 10 bases. Germline CDR1 is SGHAT and CDR2 is FQNNGV. V was clipped by 0 bases and J by 5 bases; unmatched bases: 14. The CDR3 consists of 19 residues. The CDR3 sequence is CASSLEGWTSGMVGDTQYF. The DNA for the CDR3 is TGTGCCAGCAGCTTAGAGGGTTGGACTAGCGGCATGGTGGGAGATACGCAGTATTTT.

In its sample, this clonotype was seen a few times. The genes are TRBV10-3 and TRBJ1-1, with a weak D call TRBD1 (6 bases). Germline assignment: CDR1 ENHRY and CDR2 SYGVKD. The CDR3 runs to 16 residues. Trimming stripped 2 bases from V and 1 base from J, with 14 bases between. The CDR3 sequence: CAISEARGVKNTEAFF. CDR3 nucleotides: TGTGCCATCAGTGAGGCCAGGGGCGTTAAGAACACTGAAGCTTTCTTT.

The chain recombines TRBV6-1 with TRBJ2-1; the D gene is possibly TRBD2 (5 bases). V was shortened by 8 bases and J by 0 bases, with 32 bases between the two germline ends. Germline V gives CDR1 MNHNS, CDR2 SASEGT. CDR3 length: 21 amino acids. The CDR3 protein is CASVWITLISVSRGSYNEQFF. The CDR3 nucleotides read TGTGCCAGCGTGTGGATCACCTTAATTAGCGTGAGTAGAGGCTCCTACAATGAGCAGTTCTTC.

This clonotype was seen only a few times. V gene TRBV2 combines with J gene TRBJ1-5; D is undetermined. CDR3 length: 14 amino acids. Germline CDR1 is SNHLY and CDR2 is FYNNEI. V gave up 3 bases and J gave up 4 bases, with 10 bases separating them. This CDR3 reads CASSDKLGNQPQHF. In DNA form, the CDR3 reads TGTGCCAGCAGTGATAAGTTAGGGAATCAGCCCCAGCATTTT.

The chain has TRBV20-1 and TRBJ2-3; no definite D call. From germline, CDR1 is DFQATT and CDR2 SNEGSKA (reference sequence). V was shortened by 4 bases and J by 1 base, with 3 bases between the two germline ends. The CDR3 is 11 residues long. The CDR3 region has the DNA TGCAGTGCTATAGGCACAGATACGCAGTATTTT. Translating it yields CSAIGTDTQYF.

This clonotype was detected many times. The chain joins TRBV9 to TRBJ2-3; D assignment may be TRBD1 or TRBD2 (6 bases each). This CDR3 has 15 residues. Germline V gives CDR1 SGDLS, CDR2 YYNGEE. The ends were cut back, 0 bases at V and 1 base at J, with 9 bases in the middle. For the CDR3, the DNA is TGTGCCAGCAGCGTAGACGGGGGCCGCACAGATACGCAGTATTTT. It specifies CASSVDGGRTDTQYF. The full variable domain, completed using reference TRBV9 and TRBJ2-3, is DSGVTQTPKHLITATGQRVTLRCSPRSGDLSVYWYQQSLDQGLQFLIQYYNGEERAKGNILERFSAQQFPDLHSELNLSSLELGDSALYFCASSVDGGRTDTQYFGPGTRLTVL.

V and J are TRBV20-1 and TRBJ2-7, with D uncertain. The CDR3 loop spans 11 amino acids. V was cut by 6 bases and J by 8 bases, with 14 bases left in between. Germline lookup yields CDR1 DFQATT and CDR2 SNEGSKA (reference sequence). The CDR3 sequence: CSAQTSSQQYF. The CDR3 DNA reads TGCAGTGCGCAGACTTCCAGTCAGCAGTACTTC.

The J gene is TRBJ2-3, the V gene TRBV5-1, with a weak D call TRBD2 (6 bases). Germline-derived CDR1 and CDR2 are SGHRS and YFSETQ. CDR3 length equals 15 residues. The germline V and J ends were trimmed by 0 bases and 4 bases, with 12 bases remaining between them. CDR3 sequence: CASSLDGSGADTQYF. The DNA for the CDR3 is TGCGCCAGCAGCTTGGACGGGAGTGGTGCAGATACGCAGTATTTT. Full variable domain (rest looked up from reference TRBV5-1 and TRBJ2-3): KAGVTQTPRYLIKTRGQQVTLSCSPISGHRSVSWYQQTPGQGLQFLFEYFSETQRNKGNFPGRFSGRQFSNSRSEMNVSTLELGDSALYLCASSLDGSGADTQYFGPGTRLTVL.

The sample holds a few counts of this clonotype. The chain uses TRBV20-1 and TRBJ2-1, with 9 positions matching TRBD2. The germline CDR1 and CDR2 sequences are DFQATT and SNEGSKA (reference sequence). Trimming at V came to 3 bases and at J to 4 bases, leaving 7 bases not matched to a gene. The CDR3 is made up of 15 amino acids. As DNA, the CDR3 is TGCAGTGCTAGGGTGCTAGCGGGACTATACAATGAGCAGTTCTTC. Its protein product is CSARVLAGLYNEQFF.

This clonotype was recorded a few times. The V call is TRBV20-1, the J call TRBJ1-3, with D unclear. The CDR3 runs 11 residues. Germline V gives CDR1 DFQATT, CDR2 SNEGSKA (reference sequence). Deletions cut 8 bases from V and 3 bases from J, with 8 bases between. The CDR3 region is CSTADGNTIYF. CDR3 sequence (DNA): TGCAGTACCGCTGATGGAAACACCATATATTTT.

This clonotype came up a few times. The V gene is TRBV7-2, the J gene TRBJ2-1, with 7 bases fitting TRBD2. Germline V gene lookup returns CDR1 SGHTA and CDR2 FQGNSA. This CDR3 has 14 residues. J gave up 7 bases and V 4 bases, and 7 bases lay outside the gene matches. The CDR3 bases are TGTGCCAGCAGCTCACCGGGGGGAGTGAATGAGCAGTTCTTC. Translated: CASSSPGGVNEQFF.

The J gene is TRBJ1-5, the V gene TRBV27; D call uncertain. Trimming took off 5 bases at V and 5 bases at J, with 10 bases between the two ends. The germline gives CDR1 MNHEY, CDR2 SMNVEV (reference sequence). The CDR3 is made up of 13 amino acids. For the CDR3, the DNA is TGTGCCAGCAGTCCCAGACGCGATCAGCCCCAGCATTTT. Encoded protein: CASSPRRDQPQHF.